The 26 T cell receptor beta chains in this list originate from one sample, sequenced in a study of sequential checkpoint blockade in melanoma. Here immunoSEQ multiplex PCR was the method, and the copy in TCRdb shows in-frame clones only, minus some. The data show about 15,000 clones, over 75% seen once. The treatment denotes: randomized to nivolumab then ipilimumab (arm A) or the reverse (arm B). Specimen: CD8+ T cells sorted from blood (inferred from file names), collected from a patient given nivolumab and ipilimumab in sequence. The receptors originated from a human donor with melanoma.

The rearrangement joins TRBV7-9 to TRBJ2-2; 9 bases line up with TRBD2. The J segment lost 7 bases and the V segment lost 5 bases, leaving 11 bases of the junction unmatched. CDR3 length: 16 amino acids. CDR1 and CDR2 (germline): SEHNR, FQNEAQ (reference sequence). This CDR3 reads CASSPSAGGPVGELFF. The CDR3 DNA reads as TGTGCCAGCAGCCCCAGCGCGGGGGGGCCGGTCGGGGAGCTGTTTTTT.

The chain joins TRBV7-8 to TRBJ2-7, with 10 bases aligning to TRBD1. Per the germline V gene, CDR1 is SGHVS and CDR2 is FQNEAQ. V shed 3 bases, J shed 3 bases, and the junction held 2 bases outside the gene matches. The CDR3 totals 14 residues. Here the CDR3 DNA reads TGTGCCAGCAGCTTCCGGGACAGGGGCTACGAGCAGTACTTC. This sequence encodes CASSFRDRGYEQYF. Looking up the rest from reference TRBV7-8 and TRBJ2-7 gives the full variable domain: GAGVSQSPRYKVAKRGQDVALRCDPISGHVSLFWYQQALGQGPEFLTYFQNEAQLDKSGLPSDRFFAERPEGSVSTLKIQRTQQEDSAVYLCASSFRDRGYEQYFGPGTRLTVT.

This clone turned up a few times. The V call is TRBV28, the J call TRBJ2-7; D is undetermined. This CDR3 comprises 12 residues. The germline CDR1 and CDR2 sequences are MDHEN and SYDVKM. Trimming left V 1 base short and J 6 bases short, with 7 bases between. The CDR3 nucleotides are TGTGCCAGCAGTTTATACAGTGGCGAGCAGTACTTC. Its protein product is CASSLYSGEQYF.

This rearrangement joins TRBV4-3 to TRBJ2-7; 10 bases line up with TRBD1. The CDR3 extends over 15 amino acids. CDR1 is LGHNA, CDR2 YSLEER, per germline. V lost 4 bases to trimming and J lost 1 base; unmatched junction nucleotides: 4. CDR3 in amino acids: CASSLGTGESYEQYF. The DNA of the CDR3 is TGCGCCAGCAGCCTTGGGACAGGGGAATCCTACGAGCAGTACTTC.

The chain is built from TRBV11-2 and TRBJ2-1; possible D gene TRBD2, 7 bases. This CDR3 region has 15 residues. V was shortened by 5 bases and J by 3 bases, with 14 bases between the two germline ends. The germline CDR1 and CDR2 sequences are SGHAT and FQNNGV. CDR3 residues: CASSPPGGFYNEQFF. The CDR3 region has the DNA TGTGCCAGCAGCCCTCCGGGGGGCTTCTACAATGAGCAGTTCTTC. The whole variable domain, remainder taken from reference TRBV11-2 and TRBJ2-1, is EAGVAQSPRYKIIEKRQSVAFWCNPISGHATLYWYQQILGQGPKLLIQFQNNGVVDDSQLPKDRFSAERLKGVDSTLKIQPAKLEDSAVYLCASSPPGGFYNEQFFGPGTRLTVL.

The rearrangement uses TRBV30 and TRBJ1-1; 7 positions match TRBD1. The germline V gene has CDR1 GTSNPN and CDR2 SVGIG (reference sequence). The CDR3 is made up of 13 amino acids. The trim removed 4 bases at V and 5 bases at J, leaving 7 bases unmatched. CDR3 in amino acids: CAWKGDSLTEAFF. As DNA, the CDR3 is TGTGCCTGGAAGGGGGACAGTTTAACTGAAGCTTTCTTT.

The chain couples TRBV10-3 to TRBJ2-1, with D possibly matching TRBD1 (6 bases). This CDR3 spans 17 amino acids. With 0 bases removed from V and 1 base from J, the gap between germline ends came to 13 bases. Germline assignment: CDR1 ENHRY and CDR2 SYGVKD. Here the CDR3 reads CAISESMGAESYNEQFF. The CDR3 DNA sequence: TGTGCCATCAGTGAGTCGATGGGGGCGGAGTCCTACAATGAGCAGTTCTTC.

J is TRBJ2-2 and V is TRBV30, with a possible D match to TRBD1 (5 bases). The ends were cut back, 1 base at V and 3 bases at J, with 12 bases in the middle. The CDR3 is 15 residues long. Germline CDR1 is GTSNPN and CDR2 is SVGIG (reference sequence). The CDR3 loop reads CAWSAVARDTGELFF. For the CDR3, the DNA is TGTGCCTGGAGTGCGGTGGCCAGGGACACCGGGGAGCTGTTTTTT.

This clone was observed a single time. V usage is TRBV10-1 and J usage is TRBJ1-2; D gene unclear. The CDR3 consists of 12 residues. Trimming took 6 bases from V and 0 from J, leaving 5 bases between them. Germline CDR1 is WNHNN and CDR2 is SYGVQD (reference sequence). CDR3 region: CASRDTNYGYTF. The CDR3 bases are TGCGCCAGCAGAGACACTAACTATGGCTACACCTTC.

This clone has a single count. One end of the junction fails to match germline, which may point to a read error. Different DNA sequences within this sample yield the same CDR3. J is TRBJ1-5 and V is TRBV5-6, with no clear D. This CDR3 spans 13 amino acids. CDR1 is SGHDT and CDR2 is YYEEEE in the germline V gene. CDR3 region: CASSLGGSQPQHF. In DNA, the CDR3 is TGTGCCAGCAGCTTGGGAGGGAGCCAGCCGCAGCATTTT. The full variable domain, its missing parts supplied by reference TRBV5-6 and TRBJ1-5, is DAGVTQSPTHLIKTRGQQVTLRCSPKSGHDTVSWYQQALGQGPQFIFQYYEEEERQRGNFPDRFSGHQFPNYSSELNVNALLLGDSALYLCASSLGGSQPQHFGDGTRLSIL.

This rearrangement joins TRBV27 to TRBJ2-7; D is perhaps TRBD1 (6 bases). The germline V and J ends were trimmed by 5 bases and 2 bases, with 13 bases remaining between them. CDR3 size: 14 residues. Germline assignment: CDR1 MNHEY and CDR2 SMNVEV (reference sequence). The CDR3, as DNA: TGTGCCAGCAGTAACCTTGGGGGCCCCTACGAGCAGTACTTC. Amino acids: CASSNLGGPYEQYF.

The chain employs TRBV27 and TRBJ2-1, with D possibly matching TRBD1 (6 bases). Germline assignment: CDR1 MNHEY and CDR2 SMNVEV (reference sequence). Deletions cut 8 bases from V and 4 bases from J, with 15 bases between. The CDR3 extends over 14 amino acids. The CDR3 nucleotides read TGTGCCAGCTGGTCGACAGGTTCGTACAATGAGCAGTTCTTC. Protein: CASWSTGSYNEQFF.

For this clone: Other nucleotide sequences in the sample specify the same CDR3. The rearrangement uses TRBV27 and TRBJ2-2; the D gene is possibly TRBD2 (5 bases). Germline V lookup: CDR1 MNHEY, CDR2 SMNVEV (reference sequence). Trimming removed 5 bases from V and 7 bases from J, with 17 bases in between. The CDR3 is made up of 15 amino acids. The CDR3 DNA follows: TGTGCCAGCAGTCCCACCGGACTGGATGGCGGGGAGCTGTTTTTT. Translated, it gives CASSPTGLDGGELFF.

V is TRBV5-1 and J is TRBJ2-1; the match to TRBD2 covers 8 bases. Germline CDR1 SGHRS, CDR2 YFSETQ. V was clipped by 0 bases and J by 8 bases; unmatched bases: 4. The CDR3 is made up of 14 amino acids. In DNA form, the CDR3 reads TGCGCCAGCAGCTTGGTTCCCGGGAGGGATGAGCAGTTCTTC. Amino acids: CASSLVPGRDEQFF.

The V gene is TRBV7-8, the J gene TRBJ2-7; D not certain. The CDR3 is 11 amino acids. Germline V gene data show CDR1 as SGHVS and CDR2 as FQNEAQ. V lost 7 bases and J lost 6, with 10 bases in between. CDR3: CASTSAAEQYF. CDR3 sequence (DNA): TGTGCCAGCACCTCGGCGGCCGAGCAGTACTTC.

This CDR3 is CSVVQSYEQYF. The CDR3 coding sequence is TGCAGCGTTGTACAAAGCTACGAGCAGTACTTC. The chain joins TRBV29-1 to TRBJ2-7; no definite D call. The V end was cut by 4 bases, the J end by 3 bases, with 7 bases between. Germline CDR1 is SQVTM and CDR2 is ANQGSEA. The CDR3 is 11 amino acids.

The gene calls are TRBV14 and TRBJ2-5; 11 bases map to TRBD2. From germline, CDR1 is SGHDN and CDR2 FVKESK. The CDR3 is made up of 16 amino acids. The trim removed 5 bases at V and 1 base at J, leaving 6 bases unmatched. The CDR3 protein is CASSYYSGRAQETQYF. The CDR3 DNA is TGTGCCAGCAGCTACTATAGCGGGAGGGCCCAAGAGACCCAGTACTTC.

This clone was detected a few times. The chain links TRBV6-1 to TRBJ2-2; 9 nucleotides line up with TRBD2. The germline gives CDR1 MNHNS, CDR2 SASEGT. This CDR3 has 19 amino acids. V trimming: 4 bases; J trimming: 3 bases; junction bases outside the gene matches: 15. CDR3 nucleotides: TGTGCCAGCAGTGGTGATCCGGAACGGACTAGCGAGTACACCGGGGAGCTGTTTTTT. The encoded protein is CASSGDPERTSEYTGELFF.

The V and J genes are TRBV6-1 and TRBJ2-3; the match to TRBD2 covers 7 bases. Germline CDR1 is MNHNS and CDR2 is SASEGT. The trim removed 0 bases at V and 2 bases at J, leaving 5 bases unmatched. CDR3 size: 16 residues. CDR3 sequence (DNA): TGTGCCAGCAGTGAAGCGGGGCGGGAGTACACAGATACGCAGTATTTT. Its protein is CASSEAGREYTDTQYF.

The chain carries TRBV27 and TRBJ2-2; possibly TRBD2 for D (5 bases). V was shortened by 3 bases and J by 4 bases, with 12 bases between the two germline ends. Germline values: CDR1 MNHEY, CDR2 SMNVEV (reference sequence). The CDR3 spans 15 residues. CDR3 nucleotides: TGTGCCAGCAGTTTCTGGGGTGCGGGCACCGGGGAGCTGTTTTTT. The encoded protein is CASSFWGAGTGELFF.

This clone is hyperexpanded in the sample. V and J are TRBV21-1 and TRBJ2-7; the tabulated D call, TRBD1, remains unverified against the DNA. TRBV21-1 is a pseudogene. The CDR3 runs 15 residues. The CDR3 DNA is TGTGCCAGCACCACCGGACAGGGGACTTCCTACGAGCAGTACTTC. Protein: CASTTGQGTSYEQYF.

The rearrangement uses TRBV11-3 and TRBJ2-1; TRBD1 might be the D (5 bases). The germline V gene has CDR1 SGHNT and CDR2 YENEEA. Trimming cost V 8 bases and J 0 bases, with 20 bases left between them. This CDR3 has 17 amino acids. The CDR3 here is CASSDSRVLGSYNEQFF. The DNA for the CDR3 is TGTGCCAGCTCGGATTCCAGGGTCTTAGGCTCCTACAATGAGCAGTTCTTC.

This clone was seen once. This chain joins TRBV6-5 and TRBJ2-5; D remains ambiguous. The DNA matches TRBJ2-7 better at its end, which makes the J call doubtful. The V gene's germline CDR1 is MNHEY and CDR2 SVGAGI. The CDR3 spans 12 residues. Here the CDR3 DNA reads TGTGCCAGCGGATTAGGATACTACGAGCAGTACTTC. Its translation is CASGLGYYEQYF.

V gene TRBV27 combines with J gene TRBJ2-5, with 7 bases lining up with TRBD1. The J call may be incorrect, as the DNA end agrees better with TRBJ2-7. The CDR3 contains 14 residues. Germline assignment: CDR1 MNHEY and CDR2 SMNVEV (reference sequence). Here the CDR3 reads CASSPGGRNYEQYF. CDR3 DNA: TGTGCCAGCAGTCCAGGGGGACGGAACTACGAGCAGTACTTC.

The V gene is TRBV1, the J gene TRBJ2-1; TRBD2, the table's D call, lacks a check against the DNA. TRBV1 has pseudogene status. The CDR3 runs to 20 residues. In DNA, the CDR3 is TGCACTAGCAAGGTGGTGGGCTCGCCTAGCGGGGGACTATTCTACAATGAGCAGTTCTTC. Translated, it gives CTSKVVGSPSGGLFYNEQFF.

This chain connects TRBV19 to TRBJ1-5, with a possible D match to TRBD1 (5 bases). Germline CDR1 and CDR2: LNHDA and SQIVND (reference sequence). V lost 3 bases to trimming and J lost 3 bases, with 12 bases between them. The length of the CDR3 is 15 residues. CDR3 DNA: TGTGCCAGTAGTATTTTCCAGGGACTCAATCAGCCCCAGCATTTT. Residues: CASSIFQGLNQPQHF.